This T cell receptor beta chain was obtained from a study of cytomegalovirus exposure and HLA in healthy donors. Points from the study as a whole: In a later analysis, at a false discovery rate of 0.05, 15,000 to 20,000 TCR beta sequences were associated with HLA alleles. Across donors, most TCRs were seen rarely, yet some public ones were widespread. It was taken for granted in presence/absence analyses that sequencing depth across donors was roughly uniform. Three chains tied to CMV proved CMV antigen-specific in vitro.

The V and J ends lost 2 bases and 8 bases respectively, with 18 bases between them. Germline CDR1 and CDR2: SQVTM and ANQGSEA. The CDR3 contains 14 residues. Both 60 Vbeta primers and 13 Jbeta primers went into the PCR. The assay was immunoSEQ multiplex PCR, and TCRdb's table has in-frame clones only and misses some. Altogether about 160,000 clones are present, 82% being singletons, with the ten largest covering approximately 1.4%. With respect to this clone: The antigen remains unidentified.

What was sequenced was PBMCs. This receptor was taken from a girl aged 5-17 years in good health and CMV-seropositive. The rearrangement uses TRBV29-1 and TRBJ1-2, with a tentative D call TRBD1 (5 bases). The CDR3 protein is CSVEYAGLVDGYTF. The CDR3 DNA is TGCAGCGTTGAATACGCGGGACTTGTAGACGGCTACACCTTC.